A single sample gave rise to the 32 T cell receptor beta chains below, sequenced in a study of beta chain features in type 1 diabetes. TCRB transcripts that were expressed got sequenced, as all of the isolated RNA had been reverse transcribed. Here immunoSEQ multiplex PCR was the method, and the copy in TCRdb shows in-frame clones only, minus some. The sample has over 700,000 clones; roughly a sixth are singletons. The specimen sequenced was naive CD4+ T cells from blood. The receptor source for this set is a woman in her late teens or twenties in good health.

This chain connects TRBV2 to TRBJ1-5, with 7 bases aligning to TRBD1. J was trimmed by 7 bases and V by 4 bases; bases with no gene match: 7. The CDR3 runs 14 residues. Germline loops: CDR1 SNHLY, CDR2 FYNNEI. CDR3 DNA sequence: TGTGCCAGCAGTGCCGACAGGGCGGAACAGCCCCAGCATTTT. Translation gives CASSADRAEQPQHF.

The chain has TRBV15 and TRBJ2-3; D ambiguous. The CDR3 length is 13 residues. Between the trimmed V and J ends, which lost 0 bases and 4 bases, there was a span of 5 bases. Germline assignment: CDR1 LNHNV and CDR2 YYDKDF (reference sequence). This CDR3 is CATSRDIADTQYF. In DNA, the CDR3 is TGTGCCACCAGCAGAGATATCGCAGATACGCAGTATTTT.

This clone was seen more than once but under ten times. This sequence joins TRBV29-1 and TRBJ2-1, with TRBD2 matching over 10 bases. V lost 1 base to trimming and J lost 3 bases; unmatched junction nucleotides: 9. The germline V gene has CDR1 SQVTM and CDR2 ANQGSEA. The CDR3 spans 17 residues. This CDR3 reads CSVEGMASGSVYNEQFF. CDR3 bases: TGCAGCGTTGAAGGTATGGCTAGCGGGAGTGTCTACAATGAGCAGTTCTTC.

Only a few counts were recorded for this clone. This chain joins TRBV14 and TRBJ2-2; TRBD2 might be the D (6 bases). CDR3 length: 15 amino acids. Per germline, CDR1 SGHDN and CDR2 FVKESK. Trimming removed 2 bases from V and 1 base from J, with 8 bases in between. CDR3 sequence reads: CASSQLAKNTGELFF. CDR3 nucleotide sequence: TGTGCCAGCAGCCAACTAGCGAAGAACACCGGGGAGCTGTTTTTT.

The chain employs TRBV5-4 and TRBJ1-2; 7 positions match TRBD1. Per the germline V gene, CDR1 is SGHNT and CDR2 is YYREEE (reference sequence). CDR3 length equals 15 residues. The V gene end was trimmed by 0 bases and the J gene end by 3 bases; junction bases not matched to a gene: 5. The chain's CDR3 is CASSLAVGQDYGYTF. In DNA, the CDR3 is TGTGCCAGCAGCTTGGCCGTAGGACAGGACTATGGCTACACCTTC.

This chain uses TRBV27 with TRBJ2-4, with D unclear. Germline CDR1 MNHEY, CDR2 SMNVEV (reference sequence). The CDR3 contains 14 residues. V lost 0 bases, J lost 7 bases, and 10 bases lay in between. The CDR3 nucleotides read TGTGCCAGCAGTTTATCCCCCAGAAGTAACATTCAGTACTTC. Its translation: CASSLSPRSNIQYF.

This clone has just a few counts. The chain employs TRBV5-1 and TRBJ2-3; D gene uncertain. This CDR3 contains 13 residues. V shed 4 bases and J shed 5 bases, with 11 bases lying between them. Germline CDR1 and CDR2: SGHRS and YFSETQ. The CDR3 DNA sequence: TGCGCCAGCAGCCCTGAAGGGCAAGATACGCAGTATTTT. Translating gives CASSPEGQDTQYF.

In this sample, this clone turned up a few times. This rearrangement joins TRBV6-6 to TRBJ2-1; no firm D call. Germline CDR1 and CDR2: MNHNY and SVGAGI (reference sequence). V gave up 6 bases and J gave up 6 bases, with 18 bases separating them. This CDR3 region has 15 residues. Written as DNA, the CDR3 is TGTGCCAGCAGCCTCCCAGTGGGCCGGGTCAATGAGCAGTTCTTC. It encodes CASSLPVGRVNEQFF.

The chain links TRBV15 to TRBJ1-2; no definite D call. V lost 6 bases and J 2 bases, leaving 10 bases between the germline ends. CDR3 size: 13 residues. The germline V gene has CDR1 LNHNV and CDR2 YYDKDF (reference sequence). CDR3 residues: CATSPDGNYGYTF. In nucleotides, the CDR3 is TGTGCCACCAGTCCGGACGGGAACTATGGCTACACCTTC. Full variable domain (missing parts from reference TRBV15 and TRBJ1-2): DAMVIQNPRYQVTQFGKPVTLSCSQTLNHNVMYWYQQKSSQAPKLLFHYYDKDFNNEADTPDNFQSRRPNTSFCFLDIRSPGLGDTAMYLCATSPDGNYGYTFGSGTRLTVV.

The V gene is TRBV4-3, the J gene TRBJ2-3; D is ambiguous. CDR3 length: 15 residues. Germline assignment: CDR1 LGHNA and CDR2 YSLEER. V shed 0 bases and J shed 0 bases, with 7 bases lying between them. The CDR3 bases are TGCGCCAGCAGCCAAGACCTGGACAGCACAGATACGCAGTATTTT. Translation gives CASSQDLDSTDTQYF.

This clone was seen a handful of times. The gene calls are TRBV18 and TRBJ2-1; 11 bases match TRBD2. V was clipped by 3 bases and J by 6 bases; unmatched bases: 16. The germline V gene encodes CDR1 KGHSH and CDR2 LQKENI. The CDR3 has 19 amino acids. DNA for the CDR3: TGTGCCAGCTCACCTCTTCCACCTAGCGGGAGGTTCGAAGGCAATGAGCAGTTCTTC. The encoded protein is CASSPLPPSGRFEGNEQFF. Full variable domain (missing parts from reference TRBV18 and TRBJ2-1): NAGVMQNPRHLVRRRGQEARLRCSPMKGHSHVYWYRQLPEEGLKFMVYLQKENIIDESGMPKERFSAEFPKEGPSILRIQQVVRGDSAAYFCASSPLPPSGRFEGNEQFFGPGTRLTVL.

The chain joins TRBV9 to TRBJ2-7; 9 nucleotides match TRBD2. J gave up 3 bases and V 3 bases, and 7 bases lay outside the gene matches. There are 15 residues in the CDR3. CDR1 and CDR2 (germline): SGDLS, YYNGEE. CDR3 region: CASSAGLAESYEQYF. In DNA form, the CDR3 reads TGTGCCAGCAGCGCGGGACTAGCCGAGAGCTACGAGCAGTACTTC.

The V and J genes are TRBV6-5 and TRBJ2-3, with D maybe TRBD2 (6 bases). This CDR3 has 15 residues. Germline-derived CDR1 and CDR2 are MNHEY and SVGAGI. V was trimmed by 0 bases and J by 5 bases, leaving 12 bases between them. The CDR3 reads CASSYSKAGLDTQYF. The CDR3, as DNA: TGTGCCAGCAGTTACTCGAAAGCGGGCCTAGATACGCAGTATTTT.

The genes are TRBV18 and TRBJ1-5; D perhaps matches TRBD1 (5 bases). The V end was cut by 4 bases, the J end by 0 bases, with 10 bases between. CDR1 is KGHSH and CDR2 is LQKENI in the germline V gene. The CDR3 has 15 residues. As DNA, the CDR3 is TGTGCCAGCTCACGGGGAGGGGATAGCAATCAGCCCCAGCATTTT. Translated, it gives CASSRGGDSNQPQHF.

This clone was observed a few times. The J gene is TRBJ2-1, the V gene TRBV6-9, with D unresolved. CDR3 length: 17 amino acids. Looked up from germline, CDR1 is MNHGY and CDR2 is SVAAGI. The V end was cut by 6 bases, the J end by 2 bases, with 20 bases between. CDR3 coding DNA: TGTGCCAGCAGAGCCTACGGACGGCCGGGTACCTACAATGAGCAGTTCTTC. Protein sequence: CASRAYGRPGTYNEQFF.

This clone was detected only a few times. The chain carries TRBV4-3 and TRBJ2-5; D gene ambiguous. The CDR3 is 15 amino acids. V lost 0 bases and J lost 7, with 15 bases in between. Per germline, CDR1 LGHNA and CDR2 YSLEER. The DNA of the CDR3 is TGCGCCAGCAGCCAAGAACTGGGTATTATCGGGACCCAGTACTTC. Translating it yields CASSQELGIIGTQYF.

This clone was seen a handful of times. The chain combines TRBV27 with TRBJ2-1; no definite D call. Germline loops: CDR1 MNHEY, CDR2 SMNVEV (reference sequence). This CDR3 contains 13 residues. V shed 5 bases and J shed 5 bases, with 10 bases lying between them. The CDR3 loop reads CASSGLWDNEQFF. The CDR3 DNA reads TGTGCCAGCAGTGGGTTATGGGACAATGAGCAGTTCTTC.

This clone was counted only a few times. The V call is TRBV6-6, the J call TRBJ2-5, with 8 bases matching TRBD2. This CDR3 contains 13 residues. V shed 6 bases and J 2 bases; nucleotides not matched to a gene: 2. Germline V CDR1 and CDR2: MNHNY, SVGAGI (reference sequence). The CDR3 protein is CASRIAGQETQYF. The CDR3 nucleotides read TGTGCCAGCAGAATAGCGGGGCAAGAGACCCAGTACTTC.

The chain has TRBV7-9 and TRBJ2-1, with 9 bases aligning to TRBD2. V shed 3 bases and J 2 bases; nucleotides not matched to a gene: 2. CDR1 SEHNR and CDR2 FQNEAQ come from the germline V gene (reference sequence). The CDR3 has 15 amino acids. The CDR3, as DNA: TGTGCCAGCAGCTTGGCTAGCGGGACCTACAATGAGCAGTTCTTC. As protein: CASSLASGTYNEQFF.

The table lists this clone with a few counts. V and J are TRBV9 and TRBJ2-5; D remains unclear. Germline V lookup: CDR1 SGDLS, CDR2 YYNGEE. The germline V and J ends were trimmed by 3 bases and 1 base, with 13 bases remaining between them. The CDR3 loop spans 15 amino acids. The CDR3 coding sequence is TGTGCCAGCAGCGCCGTCCCAGGATCCCAAGAGACCCAGTACTTC. This sequence encodes CASSAVPGSQETQYF.

This chain links TRBV6-6 with TRBJ2-6, with D perhaps matching TRBD1 (6 bases). From germline, CDR1 is MNHNY and CDR2 SVGAGI (reference sequence). The V gene lost 5 bases and the J gene lost 1 base, with 9 bases spanning the gap. This CDR3 contains 15 residues. The CDR3 DNA reads TGTGCCAGCAGTCACAGGGCGTCTGGGGCCAACGTCCTGACTTTC. It specifies CASSHRASGANVLTF.

The sample holds a few counts of this clone. The rearrangement joins TRBV7-6 to TRBJ2-1; the D gene could be TRBD1 or TRBD2 (5 bases each). The CDR3 runs 14 residues. Germline lookup yields CDR1 SGHVS and CDR2 FNYEAQ. The V end was cut by 4 bases, the J end by 7 bases, with 14 bases between. CDR3 loop: CASSSVAEGNEQFF. CDR3 sequence (DNA): TGTGCCAGCAGCTCCGTTGCAGAGGGGAATGAGCAGTTCTTC.

A few counts support this clone. The chain recombines TRBV10-3 with TRBJ2-1; the match to TRBD2 covers 10 bases. The CDR3 has 15 amino acids. The trim removed 3 bases at V and 10 bases at J, leaving 9 bases unmatched. CDR1 and CDR2 from the germline V gene are ENHRY and SYGVKD. CDR3 nucleotides: TGTGCCATCAGTGATCAGCGGGAGGGTTGGTGGGAGCAGTTCTTC. As protein: CAISDQREGWWEQFF.

This clone appeared a few times. V and J are TRBV9 and TRBJ2-6; TRBD1 is a possible D gene (5 bases). The CDR3 has 21 residues. V lost 0 bases and J lost 0, with 22 bases in between. Germline CDR1 reads SGDLS; CDR2 reads YYNGEE. The CDR3 sequence: CASSVAFGHSQPGSGANVLTF. In DNA, the CDR3 is TGTGCCAGCAGCGTAGCCTTCGGACACTCCCAACCCGGCTCTGGGGCCAACGTCCTGACTTTC.

The CDR3 sequence is CASGLGQGNEQFF. The CDR3 nucleotides are TGTGCTAGTGGTTTGGGACAGGGCAATGAGCAGTTCTTC. The gene calls are TRBV12-5 and TRBJ2-1; 7 nucleotides align to TRBD1. This CDR3 comprises 13 residues. Losses at the gene ends were 1 base for V and 6 bases for J; bases not matched to a gene: 0. Looked up from germline, CDR1 is LGHNT and CDR2 is FRNRAP.

The V gene is TRBV19, the J gene TRBJ1-2, with D tentatively TRBD1 (5 bases). The CDR3 totals 17 residues. Trimming shortened V by 9 bases and J by 1 base, and 24 bases separated the two germline ends. Germline lookup yields CDR1 LNHDA and CDR2 SQIVND (reference sequence). CDR3 DNA sequence: TGTGCCAGCATCGAAAGGGGAGACCCTAGGATTAACTATGGCTACACCTTC. Translated: CASIERGDPRINYGYTF.

Concerning this clone itself: This sample includes further DNA sequences coding for the same CDR3. The chain couples TRBV5-1 to TRBJ2-7; a weak D match, TRBD2 (5 bases). V lost 4 bases and J 6 bases, leaving 14 bases between the germline ends. Germline CDR1 SGHRS, CDR2 YFSETQ. There are 13 residues in the CDR3. In nucleotides, the CDR3 is TGCGCCAGCAGCCTGGGCCAAGGAGGCGAGCAGTACTTC. Translation: CASSLGQGGEQYF.

The chain couples TRBV7-9 to TRBJ2-1; no firm D call. The length of the CDR3 is 11 residues. V dropped 6 bases and J dropped 3 bases, with 3 bases sitting between them. Germline CDR1 is SEHNR and CDR2 is FQNEAQ (reference sequence). The CDR3 DNA reads TGTGCCAGCAGGGGCTACAATGAGCAGTTCTTC. Protein sequence: CASRGYNEQFF.

The chain employs TRBV19 and TRBJ2-5; D remains ambiguous. With 10 bases removed from V and 5 bases from J, the gap between germline ends came to 11 bases. The CDR3 is 11 amino acids. Germline V lookup: CDR1 LNHDA, CDR2 SQIVND (reference sequence). CDR3 DNA sequence: TGTGCCACACAAGAGTGGGAGACCCAGTACTTC. The encoded protein is CATQEWETQYF.

This clone was recorded a few times. J is TRBJ2-4 and V is TRBV5-1; 9 nucleotides align to TRBD2. The germline V gene has CDR1 SGHRS and CDR2 YFSETQ. CDR3 length: 19 residues. V was pared by 2 bases and J by 1 base, with 13 bases of the junction left unmatched. DNA of the CDR3: TGCGCCAGCAGCTTACCTAGCGGGACCGGTTCGGAGGCCAAAAACATTCAGTACTTC. Amino acids: CASSLPSGTGSEAKNIQYF. The entire variable domain, with the rest obtained from reference TRBV5-1 and TRBJ2-4, is as follows: KAGVTQTPRYLIKTRGQQVTLSCSPISGHRSVSWYQQTPGQGLQFLFEYFSETQRNKGNFPGRFSGRQFSNSRSEMNVSTLELGDSALYLCASSLPSGTGSEAKNIQYFGAGTRLSVL.

The chain is built from TRBV5-6 and TRBJ2-5; no clear D. The germline CDR1 and CDR2 sequences are SGHDT and YYEEEE. Trimming stripped 1 base from V and 11 bases from J, with 9 bases between. This CDR3 spans 11 amino acids. This CDR3 reads CASSLMKEQYF. The CDR3 DNA follows: TGTGCCAGCAGCTTGATGAAAGAGCAGTACTTC. Full variable domain (outside the CDR3, taken from reference TRBV5-6 and TRBJ2-5): DAGVTQSPTHLIKTRGQQVTLRCSPKSGHDTVSWYQQALGQGPQFIFQYYEEEERQRGNFPDRFSGHQFPNYSSELNVNALLLGDSALYLCASSLMKEQYFGPGTRLLVL.

V gene TRBV5-8 combines with J gene TRBJ2-2; D assignment may be TRBD1 or TRBD2 (6 bases each). The germline V gene encodes CDR1 SGHTS and CDR2 YDEGEE. The V end lost 4 bases, the J end lost 7 bases, and 17 bases lay between the germline ends. The CDR3 extends over 15 amino acids. Here the CDR3 DNA reads TGTGCCAGCAGCGGGGGGACATATATGATCGGGGAGCTGTTTTTT. This gives the protein CASSGGTYMIGELFF.